These 11 T cell receptor beta chains share one sample of origin, sequenced in a study of memory CD4+ T cells and cytomegalovirus serostatus. Clones were sequenced by immunoSEQ multiplex PCR, and TCRdb holds only the in-frame ones, with some missing. The repertoire holds 45,000 to 60,000 clones, with about 83% as singletons. Single viable CD3+CD4+CD8-CD45RO+ cells were sorted as the memory CD4+ T cells. What was sequenced was memory CD4+ T cells from blood. Receptors originate from an adult in good health and CMV-seropositive.

This clone was seen once. The rearrangement joins TRBV19 to TRBJ2-7; D is perhaps TRBD2 (6 bases). Per the germline V gene, CDR1 is LNHDA and CDR2 is SQIVND (reference sequence). The length of the CDR3 is 15 residues. Here the CDR3 reads CATASRGSNVVGQYF. The CDR3 nucleotides are TGTGCGACGGCTAGTCGGGGGAGCAACGTTGTAGGGCAGTACTTC.

V is TRBV4-1 and J is TRBJ2-2; 7 bases fit TRBD1. Germline V CDR1 and CDR2: MGHRA, YSYEKL. The CDR3 has 15 residues. J gave up 6 bases and V 5 bases, and 9 bases lay outside the gene matches. This chain's CDR3 is CASSYPRGRPGELFF. The DNA for the CDR3 is TGCGCCAGCAGCTATCCTAGGGGGCGCCCCGGGGAGCTGTTTTTT.

The V gene is TRBV6-4, the J gene TRBJ1-6; possible D gene TRBD1, 5 bases. Germline CDR1 MRHNA, CDR2 SNTAGT. The CDR3 length is 17 residues. V lost 0 bases and J 8 bases, leaving 17 bases between the germline ends. The CDR3 DNA follows: TGTGCCAGCAGTGACTCGCGGGGAGGGGAAAAGGATTCACCCCTCCACTTT. This sequence encodes CASSDSRGGEKDSPLHF.

The gene calls are TRBV27 and TRBJ1-1; TRBD1 matches 8 bases. Per germline, CDR1 MNHEY and CDR2 SMNVEV (reference sequence). CDR3 length equals 15 residues. J gave up 5 bases and V 8 bases, and 13 bases lay outside the gene matches. CDR3 in amino acids: CASSKTRTGRTEAFF. The CDR3 coding sequence is TGTGCCAGCTCTAAAACCAGGACAGGGCGGACTGAAGCTTTCTTT.

The chain has TRBV5-1 and TRBJ2-5, with 7 bases fitting TRBD2. J lost 4 bases, V lost 4 bases, and 1 base had no gene match. Germline V CDR1 and CDR2: SGHRS, YFSETQ. The CDR3 loop spans 12 amino acids. CDR3 nucleotide sequence: TGCGCCAGCAGCGGCGGGAGAGAGACCCAGTACTTC. It is translated as CASSGGRETQYF.

This clone was observed a handful of times. The chain uses TRBV7-3 and TRBJ2-7; a weak D match, TRBD2 (5 bases). V was cut by 2 bases and J by 4 bases, with 9 bases left in between. The CDR3 is 13 residues long. Germline V lookup: CDR1 SGHTA, CDR2 FQGTGA. The CDR3 bases are TGTGCCAGCAGCTTATCTGGGAGATACGAGCAGTACTTC. Translated: CASSLSGRYEQYF.

This chain uses TRBV7-9 with TRBJ1-4; D unresolved. This CDR3 contains 12 residues. Germline CDR1 reads SEHNR; CDR2 reads FQNEAQ (reference sequence). Deletions cut 5 bases from V and 7 bases from J, with 8 bases between. CDR3: CASSPRAEKLFF. In DNA form, the CDR3 reads TGTGCCAGCAGCCCCCGGGCTGAAAAACTGTTTTTT.

This clone occurred once. This chain links TRBV15 with TRBJ1-3; TRBD1 aligns across 10 bases. J gave up 0 bases and V 1 base, and 6 bases lay outside the gene matches. The CDR3 spans 18 residues. Looked up from germline, CDR1 is LNHNV and CDR2 is YYDKDF (reference sequence). The CDR3 sequence is CATSRGGTGAISGNTIYF. DNA of the CDR3: TGTGCCACCAGCAGAGGGGGGACAGGGGCCATCTCTGGAAACACCATATATTTT.

The V gene is TRBV5-1, the J gene TRBJ2-5; tentatively, D is TRBD2 (6 bases). Germline CDR1 SGHRS, CDR2 YFSETQ. V lost 4 bases, J lost 4 bases, and 14 bases lay in between. This CDR3 spans 14 amino acids. The CDR3 is CASSPGGGSETQYF. The CDR3 nucleotides read TGCGCCAGCAGCCCCGGTGGAGGGTCAGAGACCCAGTACTTC.

The chain links TRBV20-1 to TRBJ2-1, with D unclear. Looked up from germline, CDR1 is DFQATT and CDR2 is SNEGSKA (reference sequence). The V end lost 4 bases, the J end lost 7 bases, and 8 bases lay between the germline ends. The CDR3 length is 11 residues. CDR3 residues: CSAKLKNEQFF. The CDR3, as DNA: TGCAGTGCTAAACTAAAGAATGAGCAGTTCTTC.

The chain joins TRBV30 to TRBJ1-3; tentative D call: TRBD1 (5 bases). The ends were cut back, 0 bases at V and 7 bases at J, with 25 bases in the middle. Germline-derived CDR1 and CDR2 are GTSNPN and SVGIG (reference sequence). The CDR3 consists of 18 residues. The CDR3 bases are TGTGCCTGGAGTGTAAAGGCTCTTTGGGGACCAAAATCTAACACCATATATTTT. Residues: CAWSVKALWGPKSNTIYF.